This entry lists 14 T cell receptor beta chains sequenced from one sample in a study of neoadjuvant anti-PD-1 for oral cavity cancer. As to time point: after neoadjuvant nivolumab, at surgical resection. Data came from immunoSEQ multiplex PCR; TCRdb stores just in-frame clones and leaves some out. This table has 35,000 to 40,000 clones, roughly two fifths appearing once. Sequencing was performed on tumor tissue, taken after nivolumab (anti-PD-1) treatment. Receptor source: a person aged 35 to 85 with oral cavity squamous cell carcinoma.

The genes are TRBV19 and TRBJ1-5; unclear D gene. The V gene lost 8 bases and the J gene lost 4 bases, with 12 bases spanning the gap. Per the germline V gene, CDR1 is LNHDA and CDR2 is SQIVND (reference sequence). The length of the CDR3 is 13 residues. As DNA, the CDR3 is TGTGCCAGTTCCGACACCTTAAATCAGCCCCAGCATTTT. It is translated as CASSDTLNQPQHF.

This clone appeared a few times. CDR3 bases: TGTGCCAGCAGCTTAGGGTGGGAGGACACAGATACGCAGTATTTT. Translated: CASSLGWEDTDTQYF. The genes are TRBV7-8 and TRBJ2-3; tentative D call: TRBD2 (6 bases). The germline CDR1 and CDR2 sequences are SGHVS and FQNEAQ. This CDR3 is 15 amino acids long. V lost 1 base to trimming and J lost 2 bases, with 10 bases between them.

This clone showed up just a few times. In DNA form, the CDR3 reads TGTGCCAGCGGGGTGGGGAGCTACGAGCAGTACTTC. This sequence encodes CASGVGSYEQYF. This rearrangement joins TRBV6-5 to TRBJ2-7; D might be TRBD2 (5 bases). The CDR3 has 12 residues. Germline CDR1 is MNHEY and CDR2 is SVGAGI. Trimming removed 8 bases from V and 3 bases from J, with 11 bases in between.

The V gene is TRBV9, the J gene TRBJ1-2; no clear D gene. The CDR3 is 15 amino acids. Germline CDR1 is SGDLS and CDR2 is YYNGEE. Between the trimmed V and J ends, which lost 5 bases and 4 bases, there was a span of 18 bases. CDR3 DNA: TGTGCCAGCAGTCATAGGAACCCGGGTGCCTATGGCTACACCTTC. It specifies CASSHRNPGAYGYTF.

This clone came up a few times. The chain recombines TRBV27 with TRBJ1-2; D gene ambiguous. V was clipped by 3 bases and J by 6 bases, with 17 bases between them. Germline loops: CDR1 MNHEY, CDR2 SMNVEV (reference sequence). The CDR3 spans 15 residues. CDR3 in amino acids: CASSFAALRRDGYTF. The CDR3 coding sequence is TGTGCCAGCAGTTTTGCGGCCCTTCGGAGGGATGGCTACACCTTC.

This clone was recorded a few times. This sequence joins TRBV7-9 and TRBJ2-1; D may be TRBD2 (7 bases). The CDR3 has 14 amino acids. CDR1 and CDR2 (germline): SEHNR, FQNEAQ (reference sequence). Trimming pared 5 bases from V and 11 bases from J, leaving 19 bases between. For the CDR3, the DNA is TGTGCCAGCAGCCTAGGGGGAGGGGAGTTGAAGCAGTTCTTC. Translating it yields CASSLGGGELKQFF. Looking up the rest from reference TRBV7-9 and TRBJ2-1 gives the full variable domain: DTGVSQNPRHKITKRGQNVTFRCDPISEHNRLYWYRQTLGQGPEFLTYFQNEAQLEKSRLLSDRFSAERPKGSFSTLEIQRTEQGDSAMYLCASSLGGGELKQFFGPGTRLTVL.

V is TRBV7-8 and J is TRBJ1-1; TRBD1 might be the D (5 bases). Trimming shortened V by 6 bases and J by 5 bases, and 7 bases separated the two germline ends. Germline values: CDR1 SGHVS, CDR2 FQNEAQ. The CDR3 runs to 11 residues. As DNA, the CDR3 is TGTGCCAGCAGTCGGGGGACTGAAGCTTTCTTT. Its protein product is CASSRGTEAFF. The variable domain in full, with the rest retrieved from reference TRBV7-8 and TRBJ1-1, is GAGVSQSPRYKVAKRGQDVALRCDPISGHVSLFWYQQALGQGPEFLTYFQNEAQLDKSGLPSDRFFAERPEGSVSTLKIQRTQQEDSAVYLCASSRGTEAFFGQGTRLTVV.

The rearrangement links TRBV5-6 to TRBJ1-2, with D perhaps matching TRBD1 (6 bases). The germline V gene encodes CDR1 SGHDT and CDR2 YYEEEE. The V gene lost 4 bases and the J gene lost 6 bases, with 10 bases spanning the gap. The length of the CDR3 is 12 residues. The CDR3 DNA reads as TGTGCCAGCAGCGGGGGGGCGGATGGCTACACCTTC. Protein product: CASSGGADGYTF.

This clone showed up just a few times. The V and J genes are TRBV5-4 and TRBJ2-2; D unclear. The CDR3 is made up of 12 amino acids. Per germline, CDR1 SGHNT and CDR2 YYREEE (reference sequence). The germline V and J ends were trimmed by 2 bases and 8 bases, with 7 bases remaining between them. CDR3 sequence reads: CASSFNLGELFF. The DNA for the CDR3 is TGTGCCAGCAGCTTTAATCTGGGGGAGCTGTTTTTT. The full variable domain, with the rest looked up from reference TRBV5-4 and TRBJ2-2, is ETGVTQSPTHLIKTRGQQVTLRCSSQSGHNTVSWYQQALGQGPQFIFQYYREEENGRGNFPPRFSGLQFPNYSSELNVNALELDDSALYLCASSFNLGELFFGEGSRLTVL.

This clone was found many times. J is TRBJ1-2 and V is TRBV29-1, with TRBD1 matching over 8 bases. J lost 5 bases, V lost 4 bases, and 12 bases had no gene match. The CDR3 runs to 15 residues. CDR1 and CDR2 from the germline V gene are SQVTM and ANQGSEA. CDR3 sequence: CSVAGTGPTMYGYTF. The CDR3 DNA follows: TGCAGCGTTGCCGGGACAGGCCCAACTATGTATGGCTACACCTTC.

This clone has more than one count but fewer than ten. The V call is TRBV7-9, the J call TRBJ2-6, with no clear D. V dropped 1 base and J dropped 2 bases, with 6 bases sitting between them. The CDR3 extends over 15 amino acids. The germline gives CDR1 SEHNR, CDR2 FQNEAQ (reference sequence). The CDR3, as DNA: TGTGCCAGCAGCTTAGTCTTAGCTGGGGCCAACGTCCTGACTTTC. Its translation is CASSLVLAGANVLTF.

This clone was recorded at least ten times. The J gene is TRBJ2-2, the V gene TRBV27; unclear D gene. The length of the CDR3 is 14 residues. Germline CDR1 MNHEY, CDR2 SMNVEV (reference sequence). V lost 3 bases to trimming and J lost 1 base, with 6 bases between them. The CDR3 spells CASSFEVNTGELFF. The CDR3 bases are TGTGCCAGCAGTTTTGAGGTGAACACCGGGGAGCTGTTTTTT.

This clone was seen a few times. This chain links TRBV18 with TRBJ1-2; TRBD1 is a possible D gene (6 bases). There are 11 residues in the CDR3. CDR1 and CDR2 from the germline V gene are KGHSH and LQKENI. The V and J ends lost 5 bases and 6 bases respectively, with 7 bases between them. The CDR3 is CASSSGDGYTF. The CDR3, as DNA: TGTGCCAGCTCATCAGGGGATGGCTACACCTTC.

V gene TRBV5-4 combines with J gene TRBJ2-1; 8 nucleotides line up with TRBD2. The germline gives CDR1 SGHNT, CDR2 YYREEE (reference sequence). V dropped 4 bases and J dropped 3; count of bases not matched to a gene: 9. This CDR3 has 16 amino acids. The CDR3, as DNA: TGTGCCAGCAGCCAAAGTTATAGCGGGAACTACAATGAGCAGTTCTTC. Its protein product is CASSQSYSGNYNEQFF.